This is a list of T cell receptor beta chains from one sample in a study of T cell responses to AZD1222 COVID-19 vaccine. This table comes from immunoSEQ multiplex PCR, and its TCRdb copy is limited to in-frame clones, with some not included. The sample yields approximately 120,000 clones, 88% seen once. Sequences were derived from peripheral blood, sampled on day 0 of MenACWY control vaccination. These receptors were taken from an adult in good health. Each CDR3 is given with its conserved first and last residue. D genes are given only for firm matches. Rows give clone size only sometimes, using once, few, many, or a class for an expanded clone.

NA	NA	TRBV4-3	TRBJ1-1	CASSQDSPSVNTEAFF	TGCGCCAGCAGCCAAGATAGTCCTTCGGTGAACACTGAAGCTTTCTTT
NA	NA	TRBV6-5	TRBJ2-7	CASSYRPYYEQYF	TGTGCCAGCAGTTACCGACCATACTACGAGCAGTACTTC
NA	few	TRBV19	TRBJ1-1	CASRNTGIPEAFF	TGTGCCAGTAGGAACACAGGGATCCCTGAAGCTTTCTTT
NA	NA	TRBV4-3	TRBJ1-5	CASSQDRQGIGNQPQHF	TGCGCCAGCAGCCAAGATCGGCAGGGGATCGGCAATCAGCCCCAGCATTTT
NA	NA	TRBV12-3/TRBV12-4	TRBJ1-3	CATTGNTIYF	TGTGCCACCACCGGAAACACCATATATTTT
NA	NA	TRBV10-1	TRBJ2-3	CASSESAGSSTDTQYF	TGCGCCAGCAGTGAGTCTGCCGGATCTAGCACAGATACGCAGTATTTT
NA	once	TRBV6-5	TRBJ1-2	CASTRGGELNGYTF	TGTGCCAGCACAAGAGGCGGGGAACTGAATGGCTACACCTTC
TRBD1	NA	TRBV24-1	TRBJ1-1	CATSDGTGEGTEAFF	TGTGCCACCAGTGATGGTACAGGGGAGGGCACTGAAGCTTTCTTT
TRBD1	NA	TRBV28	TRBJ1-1	CASSLALRVIRGDEAFF	TGTGCCAGCAGTTTAGCGTTAAGGGTTATCAGGGGGGATGAAGCTTTCTTT
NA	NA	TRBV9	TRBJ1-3	CASSVEQSGNTIYF	TGTGCCAGCAGCGTAGAGCAATCTGGAAACACCATATATTTT
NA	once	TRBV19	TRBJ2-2	CASWSTRGNGELFF	TGTGCCAGTTGGTCGACCAGGGGTAACGGGGAGCTGTTTTTT
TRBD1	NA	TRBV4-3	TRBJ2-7	CASSQWDREYEQYF	TGCGCCAGCAGCCAATGGGACAGGGAGTACGAGCAGTACTTC
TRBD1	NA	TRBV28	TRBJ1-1	CASSLWAGGLDTEAFF	TGTGCCAGCAGTTTATGGGCAGGGGGCTTGGACACTGAAGCTTTCTTT
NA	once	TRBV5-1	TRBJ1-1	CASSLDRAPMNTEAFF	TGCGCCAGCAGCTTGGACAGGGCACCCATGAACACTGAAGCTTTCTTT
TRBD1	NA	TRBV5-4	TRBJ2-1	CASSYQDRGDEQFF	TGTGCCAGCAGCTATCAGGACAGGGGTGATGAGCAGTTCTTC
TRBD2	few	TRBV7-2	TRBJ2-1	CASSPTPGLAGGSYNEQFF	TGTGCCAGCAGCCCAACTCCGGGACTAGCGGGGGGCTCCTACAATGAGCAGTTCTTC
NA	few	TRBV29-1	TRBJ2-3	CSVESGTQGYTTDTQYF	TGCAGCGTTGAATCAGGGACCCAAGGATATACCACAGATACGCAGTATTTT
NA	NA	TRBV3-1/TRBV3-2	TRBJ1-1	CASSQEIGNSNTEAFF	TGTGCCAGCAGCCAAGAGATCGGAAATTCGAACACTGAAGCTTTCTTT
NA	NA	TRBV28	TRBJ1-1	CASSLAGTVWTEAFF	TGTGCCAGCAGTTTAGCTGGGACGGTGTGGACTGAAGCTTTCTTT
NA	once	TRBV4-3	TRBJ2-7	CASSHLGGGQTYEQYF	TGCGCCAGCAGCCACCTAGGGGGGGGACAGACTTACGAGCAGTACTTC
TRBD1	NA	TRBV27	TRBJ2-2	CASSLQGVVGTGELFF	TGTGCCAGCAGTTTGCAGGGGGTGGTCGGCACCGGGGAGCTGTTTTTT
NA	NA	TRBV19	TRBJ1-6	CASKFGGNSPLHF	TGTGCCAGTAAATTCGGCGGGAATTCACCCCTCCACTTT
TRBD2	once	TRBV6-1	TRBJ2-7	CASSALAGGSSYEQYF	TGTGCCAGCAGTGCCTTAGCGGGGGGATCCTCCTACGAGCAGTACTTC
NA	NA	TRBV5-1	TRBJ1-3	CASSARVGNTIYF	TGCGCCAGCAGCGCCCGCGTTGGAAACACCATATATTTT
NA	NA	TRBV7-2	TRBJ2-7	CASSLVAGPYEQYF	TGTGCCAGCAGCTTAGTCGCAGGACCCTACGAGCAGTACTTC
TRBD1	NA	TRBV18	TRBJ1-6	CASHDRDDSPLHF	TGTGCCAGCCACGACAGGGATGATTCACCCCTCCACTTT
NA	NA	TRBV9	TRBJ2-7	CASSVTGTTSYEQYF	TGTGCCAGCAGCGTAACCGGGACGACAAGCTACGAGCAGTACTTC